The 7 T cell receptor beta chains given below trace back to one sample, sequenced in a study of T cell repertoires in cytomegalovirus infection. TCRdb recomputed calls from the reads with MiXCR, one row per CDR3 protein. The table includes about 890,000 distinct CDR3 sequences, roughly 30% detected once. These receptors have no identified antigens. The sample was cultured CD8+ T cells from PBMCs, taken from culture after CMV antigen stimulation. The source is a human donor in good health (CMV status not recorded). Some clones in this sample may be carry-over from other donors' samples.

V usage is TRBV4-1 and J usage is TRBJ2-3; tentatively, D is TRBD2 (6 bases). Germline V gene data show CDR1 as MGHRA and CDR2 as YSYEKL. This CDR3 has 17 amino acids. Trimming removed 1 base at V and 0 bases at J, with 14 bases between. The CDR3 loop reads CASSQGLAVSSTDTQYF. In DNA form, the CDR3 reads TGCGCCAGCAGCCAAGGGTTAGCGGTGTCTAGCACAGATACGCAGTATTTT.

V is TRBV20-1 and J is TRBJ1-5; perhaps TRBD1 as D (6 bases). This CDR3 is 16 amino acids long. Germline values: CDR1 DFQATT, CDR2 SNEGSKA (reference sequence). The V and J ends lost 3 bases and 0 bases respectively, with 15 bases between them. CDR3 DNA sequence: TGCAGTGCTAGGCCGGGGGCGCGCTATAGCAATCAGCCCCAGCATTTT. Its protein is CSARPGARYSNQPQHF.

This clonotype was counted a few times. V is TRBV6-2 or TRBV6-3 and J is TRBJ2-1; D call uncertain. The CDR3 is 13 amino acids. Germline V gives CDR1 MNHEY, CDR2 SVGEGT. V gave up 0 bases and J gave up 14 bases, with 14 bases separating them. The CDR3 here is CASSYSRYEEKFF. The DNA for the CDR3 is TGTGCCAGCAGTTACTCGCGGTATGAGGAAAAGTTCTTC.

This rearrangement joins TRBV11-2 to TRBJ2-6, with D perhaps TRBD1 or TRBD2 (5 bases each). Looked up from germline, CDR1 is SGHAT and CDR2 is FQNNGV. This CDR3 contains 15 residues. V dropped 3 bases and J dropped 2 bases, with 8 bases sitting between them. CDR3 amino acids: CASSFWGTGANVLTF. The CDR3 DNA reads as TGTGCCAGCAGCTTTTGGGGGACTGGGGCCAACGTCCTGACTTTC.

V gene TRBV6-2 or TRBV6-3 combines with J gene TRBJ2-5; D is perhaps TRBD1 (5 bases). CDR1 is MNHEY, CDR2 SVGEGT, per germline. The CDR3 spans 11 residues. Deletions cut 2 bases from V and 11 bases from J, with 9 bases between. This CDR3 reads CASSYPQGQYF. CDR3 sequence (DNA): TGTGCCAGCAGTTACCCCCAGGGACAGTACTTC.

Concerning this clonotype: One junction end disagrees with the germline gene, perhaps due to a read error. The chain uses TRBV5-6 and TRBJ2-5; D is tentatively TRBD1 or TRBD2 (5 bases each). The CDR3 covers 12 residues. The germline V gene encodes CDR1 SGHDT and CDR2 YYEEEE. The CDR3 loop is CASSYSGTPKAF. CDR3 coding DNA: TGTGCCAGCAGTTATTCCGGGACCCCCAAGGCCTTC.

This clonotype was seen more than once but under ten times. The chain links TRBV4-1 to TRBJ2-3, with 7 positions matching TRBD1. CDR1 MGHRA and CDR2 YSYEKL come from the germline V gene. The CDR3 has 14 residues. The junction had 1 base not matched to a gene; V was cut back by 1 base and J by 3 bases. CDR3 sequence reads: CASSQGDRTDTQYF. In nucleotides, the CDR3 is TGCGCCAGCAGCCAAGGGGACAGAACAGATACGCAGTATTTT.